One sample yielded the 19 T cell receptor beta chains listed below, sequenced in a study of early T cells in non-severe SARS-CoV-2 infection. TCRdb re-called the 5' RACE reads with MiXCR, one entry per CDR3 protein. Of 76,000 or so distinct CDR3 sequences detected, roughly 10% appear once; the ten largest clones hold approximately 4.8%. Sequenced: whole blood. The receptors were sampled from an adult who was a healthcare worker with PCR-confirmed SARS-CoV-2 infection or an uninfected control (not recorded which).

The chain combines TRBV2 with TRBJ2-1, with 8 bases matching TRBD1. Trimming at V came to 3 bases and at J to 7 bases, leaving 5 bases not matched to a gene. Germline assignment: CDR1 SNHLY and CDR2 FYNNEI. This CDR3 is 14 amino acids long. The DNA for the CDR3 is TGTGCCAGCAGTGAGGCAGGGGGCGTGAATGAGCAGTTCTTC. Its translation is CASSEAGGVNEQFF.

The V call is TRBV29-1, the J call TRBJ1-4; perhaps TRBD1 as D (5 bases). Looked up from germline, CDR1 is SQVTM and CDR2 is ANQGSEA. This CDR3 is 15 amino acids long. The V and J ends lost 7 bases and 0 bases respectively, with 15 bases between them. The CDR3 loop is CSARDGSSTNEKLFF. The CDR3 coding sequence is TGCAGCGCACGGGACGGCTCTTCAACTAATGAAAAACTGTTTTTT.

The rearrangement uses TRBV19 and TRBJ1-6, with D possibly being TRBD1 (5 bases). CDR1 is LNHDA and CDR2 is SQIVND in the germline V gene (reference sequence). The CDR3 extends over 17 amino acids. Trimming left V 5 bases short and J 0 bases short, with 14 bases between. The CDR3 protein is CASSRAAGNSYNSPLHF. The CDR3 DNA reads as TGTGCCAGTAGTCGAGCCGCAGGGAACTCCTATAATTCACCCCTCCACTTT.

The chain uses TRBV20-1 and TRBJ2-3; possible D gene TRBD1, 7 bases. Trimming removed 6 bases from V and 5 bases from J, with 18 bases in between. CDR1 DFQATT and CDR2 SNEGSKA come from the germline V gene (reference sequence). The CDR3 is 14 amino acids. As DNA, the CDR3 is TGCAGTGCGGGCCGCAGGGGGGCCGAAGATACGCAGTATTTT. This encodes CSAGRRGAEDTQYF.

The V gene is TRBV5-1, the J gene TRBJ1-1; D is perhaps TRBD1 (5 bases). Germline CDR1 SGHRS, CDR2 YFSETQ. V lost 4 bases to trimming and J lost 0 bases, with 10 bases between them. The CDR3 sequence is 14 residues long. CDR3 sequence: CASSGGRLNTEAFF. The CDR3 DNA follows: TGCGCCAGCAGCGGGGGACGGCTGAACACTGAAGCTTTCTTT.

This chain links TRBV14 with TRBJ1-4, with no clear D. Trimming stripped 0 bases from V and 6 bases from J, with 14 bases between. The CDR3 totals 16 residues. The germline V gene encodes CDR1 SGHDN and CDR2 FVKESK. CDR3 residues: CASSQDLAASDEKLFF. In nucleotides, the CDR3 is TGTGCCAGCAGCCAAGATCTTGCGGCCTCCGATGAAAAACTGTTTTTT.

This clonotype showed up many times. This chain connects TRBV7-7 to TRBJ2-2; D gene unclear. With 5 bases removed from V and 6 bases from J, the gap between germline ends came to 10 bases. Germline CDR1 and CDR2: SSHAT and FNYEAQ (reference sequence). CDR3 length equals 13 residues. The CDR3 protein is CASSPLGAGELFF. CDR3 nucleotides: TGTGCCAGCAGCCCTCTTGGGGCCGGGGAGCTGTTTTTT.

There are a few counts of this clonotype. The chain uses TRBV6-5 and TRBJ1-1; D is possibly TRBD1 (5 bases). The CDR3 contains 13 residues. The V end was cut by 4 bases, the J end by 3 bases, with 9 bases between. Germline-derived CDR1 and CDR2 are MNHEY and SVGAGI. The CDR3 here is CASSWVGDTEAFF. As DNA, the CDR3 is TGTGCCAGCAGTTGGGTGGGGGACACTGAAGCTTTCTTT.

Ten or more counts support this clonotype. As DNA, the CDR3 is TGTGCCAGCAGTCCCCCGAGCACAACTAATGAAAAACTGTTTTTT. This gives the protein CASSPPSTTNEKLFF. The chain joins TRBV6-6 to TRBJ1-4, with D unresolved. CDR1 MNHNY and CDR2 SVGAGI come from the germline V gene (reference sequence). V was pared by 5 bases and J by 0 bases, with 10 bases between. CDR3 length equals 15 residues.

This clonotype was seen repeatedly, ten times or more. This chain uses TRBV5-8 with TRBJ1-1, with D uncertain. CDR1 is SGHTS, CDR2 YDEGEE, per germline. The ends were cut back, 0 bases at V and 1 base at J, with 4 bases in the middle. CDR3 length: 13 residues. The DNA of the CDR3 is TGTGCCAGCAGCTTGGGCCGGAACACTGAAGCTTTCTTT. Translated: CASSLGRNTEAFF.

This clonotype occurred many times. The rearrangement uses TRBV12-5 and TRBJ2-5; D may be TRBD2 (7 bases). V was shortened by 0 bases and J by 6 bases, with 14 bases between the two germline ends. Germline V gives CDR1 LGHNT, CDR2 FRNRAP. This CDR3 spans 15 amino acids. The CDR3 here is CASGLVDGGPKTQYF. CDR3 coding DNA: TGTGCTAGTGGTTTGGTAGACGGGGGGCCAAAGACCCAGTACTTC.

This clonotype was seen more than once but under ten times. The V gene is TRBV27, the J gene TRBJ2-1; D perhaps matches TRBD1 (5 bases). V was cut by 7 bases and J by 8 bases, with 15 bases left in between. The germline gives CDR1 MNHEY, CDR2 SMNVEV (reference sequence). This CDR3 comprises 13 residues. The CDR3 protein is CASTSLRVDEQFF. As DNA, the CDR3 is TGTGCCAGCACTTCTCTCAGGGTCGATGAGCAGTTCTTC.

This clonotype has a count of ten or more. The chain recombines TRBV18 with TRBJ1-6; D call uncertain. The length of the CDR3 is 12 residues. V was cut by 4 bases and J by 7 bases, with 5 bases left in between. Per germline, CDR1 KGHSH and CDR2 LQKENI. In nucleotides, the CDR3 is TGTGCCAGCTCACTCCTCAATTCACCCCTCCACTTT. Protein sequence: CASSLLNSPLHF.

This clonotype was counted many times. The chain combines TRBV3-1 with TRBJ2-3; no clear D gene. The CDR3 is made up of 12 amino acids. Germline V gene lookup returns CDR1 LGHDT and CDR2 YNNKEL (reference sequence). Between the trimmed V and J ends, which lost 5 bases and 11 bases, there was a span of 14 bases. CDR3 coding DNA: TGTGCCAGCAGCTCGACGAGATCCAGGCAGTATTTT. Translated, it gives CASSSTRSRQYF.

This clonotype was observed a handful of times. The chain uses TRBV5-6 and TRBJ1-6, with D unclear. The V end was cut by 0 bases, the J end by 3 bases, with 4 bases between. The CDR3 has 14 residues. Germline assignment: CDR1 SGHDT and CDR2 YYEEEE. The CDR3: CASSLDSYNSPLHF. In nucleotides, the CDR3 is TGTGCCAGCAGCTTGGACAGCTATAATTCACCCCTCCACTTT.

This sequence joins TRBV14 and TRBJ2-5; D possibly corresponds to TRBD2 (6 bases). V was clipped by 0 bases and J by 4 bases, with 9 bases between them. The CDR3 has 14 residues. Germline V gives CDR1 SGHDN, CDR2 FVKESK. As DNA, the CDR3 is TGTGCCAGCAGCCAAGAACCGGGGGTAGAGACCCAGTACTTC. Translation: CASSQEPGVETQYF.

On this clonotype: A much larger clone sits a single nucleotide away, making a read error possible. This rearrangement joins TRBV9 to TRBJ2-3; 9 nucleotides line up with TRBD2. The CDR3 runs 19 residues. Germline loops: CDR1 SGDLS, CDR2 YYNGEE. In DNA, the CDR3 is TGTGCCAGCGATCCCGCAGTAGCGGGGGCAAGCCCTGGTACAGATACGGAGTATTTT. Translation: CASDPAVAGASPGTDTEYF. Complete variable domain (other parts from reference TRBV9 and TRBJ2-3): DSGVTQTPKHLITATGQRVTLRCSPRSGDLSVYWYQQSLDQGLQFLIQYYNGEERAKGNILERFSAQQFPDLHSELNLSSLELGDSALYFCASDPAVAGASPGTDTEYFGPGTRLTVL.

The rearrangement links TRBV6-2 or TRBV6-3 to TRBJ1-1; unclear D gene. Germline CDR1 MNHEY, CDR2 SVGEGT. The germline V and J ends were trimmed by 5 bases and 6 bases, with 16 bases remaining between them. CDR3 length: 14 residues. The CDR3 DNA is TGTGCCAGCAGTCCGCTGCCAGCAGCCTCTGAAGCTTTCTTT. Amino acids: CASSPLPAASEAFF.

At least ten counts were recorded for this clonotype. The chain couples TRBV20-1 to TRBJ1-5, with D possibly TRBD1 on 5 matching bases. Deletions cut 4 bases from V and 3 bases from J, with 13 bases between. Germline V gene data show CDR1 as DFQATT and CDR2 as SNEGSKA (reference sequence). CDR3 length: 14 residues. The CDR3 loop reads CSATQGVNNQPQHF. DNA of the CDR3: TGCAGTGCTACTCAAGGGGTTAACAATCAGCCCCAGCATTTT.